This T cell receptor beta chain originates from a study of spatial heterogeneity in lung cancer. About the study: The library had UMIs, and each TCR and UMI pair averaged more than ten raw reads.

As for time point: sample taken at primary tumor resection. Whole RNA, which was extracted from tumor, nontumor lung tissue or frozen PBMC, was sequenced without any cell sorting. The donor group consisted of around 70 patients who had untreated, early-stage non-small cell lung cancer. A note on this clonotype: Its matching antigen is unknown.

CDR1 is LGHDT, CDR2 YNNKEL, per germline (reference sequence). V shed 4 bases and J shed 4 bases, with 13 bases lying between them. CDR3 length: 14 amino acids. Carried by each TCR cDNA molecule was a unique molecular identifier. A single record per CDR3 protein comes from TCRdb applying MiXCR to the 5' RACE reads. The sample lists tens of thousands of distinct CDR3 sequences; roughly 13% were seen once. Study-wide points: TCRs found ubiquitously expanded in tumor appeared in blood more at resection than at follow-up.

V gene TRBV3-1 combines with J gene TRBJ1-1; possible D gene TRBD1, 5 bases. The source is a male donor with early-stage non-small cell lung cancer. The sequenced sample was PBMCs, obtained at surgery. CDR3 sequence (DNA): TGTGCCAGCAGCCTGCGGGGCAGCGGCACTGAAGCTTTCTTT. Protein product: CASSLRGSGTEAFF.